These 9 T cell receptor beta chains came from one sample sequenced in a study of shared clonotypes between healthy human individuals. Data came from immunoSEQ multiplex PCR; TCRdb stores just in-frame clones and leaves some out. The sample consists of some 2,400,000 clones, roughly 95% of them appearing once. The sample comprised naive CD4+ T cells sorted from blood. Subset defined: CD45RA+ positively selected. The receptors shown here come from a man aged 18 to 30 in good health.

This sequence joins TRBV10-3 and TRBJ2-1; D may be TRBD2 (5 bases). Trimming stripped 11 bases from V and 2 bases from J, with 13 bases between. Germline V CDR1 and CDR2: ENHRY, SYGVKD. The CDR3 has 13 amino acids. CDR3 amino acids: CAVAGNAYNEQFF. The CDR3 DNA reads TGTGCCGTCGCGGGTAATGCCTACAATGAGCAGTTCTTC.

This sequence joins TRBV2 and TRBJ1-1; 8 bases match TRBD1. CDR1 and CDR2 from the germline V gene are SNHLY and FYNNEI. V lost 0 bases to trimming and J lost 4 bases; unmatched junction nucleotides: 4. The CDR3 length is 15 residues. The CDR3 sequence is CASSEATGVSTEAFF. The CDR3 coding sequence is TGTGCCAGCAGTGAAGCGACAGGGGTTAGCACTGAAGCTTTCTTT. The full variable domain, in which reference TRBV2 and TRBJ1-1 provide the parts outside the CDR3, is EPEVTQTPSHQVTQMGQEVILRCVPISNHLYFYWYRQILGQKVEFLVSFYNNEISEKSEIFDDQFSVERPDGSNFTLKIRSTKLEDSAMYFCASSEATGVSTEAFFGQGTRLTVV.

The V call is TRBV19, the J call TRBJ1-5; no clear D. This CDR3 is built from 15 residues. Deletions cut 0 bases from V and 7 bases from J, with 13 bases between. CDR1 LNHDA and CDR2 SQIVND come from the germline V gene (reference sequence). The CDR3 loop reads CASSIDPTGGQPQHF. CDR3 nucleotide sequence: TGTGCCAGTAGTATAGACCCGACGGGCGGGCAGCCCCAGCATTTT. Drawing the rest from reference TRBV19 and TRBJ1-5, the complete variable domain is DGGITQSPKYLFRKEGQNVTLSCEQNLNHDAMYWYRQDPGQGLRLIYYSQIVNDFQKGDIAEGYSVSREKKESFPLTVTSAQKNPTAFYLCASSIDPTGGQPQHFGDGTRLSIL.

This clone was seen only a few times. This sequence joins TRBV2 and TRBJ1-2, with 10 bases matching TRBD1. Germline-derived CDR1 and CDR2 are SNHLY and FYNNEI. J lost 2 bases, V lost 8 bases, and 8 bases had no gene match. CDR3 length: 15 amino acids. Here the CDR3 reads CASVQGGQGNYGYTF. The DNA of the CDR3 is TGTGCCAGCGTCCAGGGGGGACAGGGGAACTATGGCTACACCTTC.

Written as DNA, the CDR3 is TGTGCCAGTAGTCAATATTACAATGAGCAGTTCTTC. This codes for CASSQYYNEQFF. V usage is TRBV19 and J usage is TRBJ2-1; D uncertain. This CDR3 contains 12 residues. Trimming removed 5 bases at V and 4 bases at J, with 6 bases between. Germline-derived CDR1 and CDR2 are LNHDA and SQIVND (reference sequence). Full variable domain (remainder filled in from reference TRBV19 and TRBJ2-1): DGGITQSPKYLFRKEGQNVTLSCEQNLNHDAMYWYRQDPGQGLRLIYYSQIVNDFQKGDIAEGYSVSREKKESFPLTVTSAQKNPTAFYLCASSQYYNEQFFGPGTRLTVL.

V and J are TRBV27 and TRBJ2-7, with D unresolved. The CDR3 contains 15 residues. Germline assignment: CDR1 MNHEY and CDR2 SMNVEV (reference sequence). V lost 2 bases and J lost 2, with 13 bases in between. The CDR3 loop is CASSLAAGQPYEQYF. In DNA, the CDR3 is TGTGCCAGCAGTTTAGCGGCAGGCCAGCCCTACGAGCAGTACTTC.

This chain uses TRBV5-4 with TRBJ2-1; 7 bases fit TRBD2. The V segment lost 5 bases and the J segment 1 base; nucleotides outside the gene matches: 15. The CDR3 runs to 18 residues. Germline V lookup: CDR1 SGHNT, CDR2 YYREEE (reference sequence). The CDR3 region has the DNA TGTGCCAGCAGTTCATGGACCTTAGCGGGTAATTCCTACAATGAGCAGTTCTTC. Its translation: CASSSWTLAGNSYNEQFF. The full variable domain, in which reference TRBV5-4 and TRBJ2-1 provide the parts outside the CDR3, is ETGVTQSPTHLIKTRGQQVTLRCSSQSGHNTVSWYQQALGQGPQFIFQYYREEENGRGNFPPRFSGLQFPNYSSELNVNALELDDSALYLCASSSWTLAGNSYNEQFFGPGTRLTVL.

This chain connects TRBV6-5 to TRBJ2-5; unclear D gene. With 2 bases removed from V and 5 bases from J, the gap between germline ends came to 15 bases. CDR3 length: 15 residues. Germline CDR1 MNHEY, CDR2 SVGAGI. CDR3 sequence: CASSYGEPRMETQYF. CDR3 nucleotide sequence: TGTGCCAGCAGTTACGGCGAGCCAAGAATGGAGACCCAGTACTTC.

The rearrangement joins TRBV6-5 to TRBJ2-2; D gene unclear. Germline loops: CDR1 MNHEY, CDR2 SVGAGI. The length of the CDR3 is 14 residues. Trimming removed 0 bases from V and 9 bases from J, with 11 bases in between. This chain's CDR3 is CASSYSNEIRELFF. The CDR3 bases are TGTGCCAGCAGTTACTCCAATGAGATACGGGAGCTGTTTTTT.